This T cell receptor beta chain appears in the sequencing data of a study of blood T cells in healthy people across ages (dated by TCRdb to the mid-2010s). Regarding the study in general: In model experiments, template switching captured roughly one uniquely barcoded TCR beta cDNA molecule for every two T cells. Age-related changes in TCR beta repertoire diversity were measured in the study by deep sequencing normalized with unique cDNA molecular identifiers. The donors were divided into four age groups: young (average approximately 17 years), middle-aged (over 35), aged (approximately 59) and long-lived (82). Donors of different ages were randomly distributed across sequencing lanes to avoid experimental bias. For two donors (one aged 18 to 30 and one aged 80 or older), the study analyzed two additional independent replicas of 1 million unique cDNA reads from the same blood draw.

Of note for this clonotype: Its antigen remains unidentified. Base qualities are not at hand, and no much larger clone is one base apart.

Donors were a few dozen systemically healthy Caucasian individuals from Russia aged roughly 6 to 90 years. Approximately 10 milliliters of peripheral blood were collected from each donor into EDTA-treated Vacutainer tubes. Ficoll-Paque density-gradient centrifugation was used to isolate PBMCs, with at least 6 million per sample. Trizol reagent was used to extract total RNA from the PBMCs, yielding at least 5.5 micrograms per sample. For every donor, an aliquot of PBMCs went through flow cytometry to measure the percentages of naive CD45RAhigh/CD27high T cells. The CDR3 sequence holds 17 residues, the cysteine and phenylalanine included. Of all the DNA, just the CDR3 is kept, 51 bases in frame from base 1. At the junction V is shortened by 5 bases and J by 1 base; bases outside the gene matches: 11. CDR1 and CDR2 (SGHTA, FQGNSA) derive from the germline V gene. The protocol used for the library was 5' RACE. Sequencing instrument: Illumina HiSeq 2500. A second roughly 6 to 11 cycle PCR used a sample-barcoded 5' primer and a J-beta primer mix. A unique molecular identifier was introduced onto each TCR beta cDNA molecule by a template-switch 5' adaptor carrying 12 random nucleotides. Each sample yielded at least 2.5 million CDR3-containing paired-end reads. The Mint cDNA synthesis kit, primed by a TRBC-specific oligonucleotide, was used to synthesize first-strand cDNA from all RNA. All cDNA was treated with uracil-DNA glycosylase and then went through a first 18-cycle PCR with the universal primers M1SS and BC2_uni_R. The paper's processing steps were these. For normalization, 1 million high-quality reads, each with a distinct molecular identifier, were randomly selected from each sample. Instead of being binned into consensus sequences, reads that shared molecular identifiers were thrown out. CDR3 identification, clonotype clustering and error correction used MiTCR with a Q25 quality threshold and the strictest error-elimination algorithm. A nonparametric unseen species model using Euler transformation provided a lower-bound estimate of total TCR beta diversity. The public reads were quality trimmed at Q25 with fastp and then assembled into clones with MiXCR by TCRdb, keeping productive beta chains. For every CDR3 protein sequence, its rows merge into one entry that carries the most common genes and DNA. The V and J calls and clone size come from TCRdb's table, not from the authors' own analysis. The sample yields roughly 900,000 distinct CDR3 sequences; 48% were counted once. The top ten hold around an eighth of the sample.

Beyond this particular receptor, the publication reports: Donor CMV infection status was unknown, potentially confounding age-related changes in expanded clonotypes. The percentage of naive T cells measured by flow cytometry correlated strongly with observed TCR beta diversity. Estimates of total diversity from one million sequenced T cells were regarded as lower bounds and underestimates. Compared with the aged group, the long-lived group had more naive CD4+ T cells, fewer expanded clones and increased TCR diversity, suggesting age selection. Because profiling used bulk unsorted PBMCs, naive and antigen-experienced compartments could not be compared conclusively. As age increased, observed TCR beta diversity per million T cells dropped in a roughly linear way, and a significant reduction was already evident by age about 40.

Specimen: blood. This TCR was recovered from a man under 40 in good health. The chain is assembled from TRBV7-2 and TRBJ2-7; TRBD1 agrees with 10 junctional bases. The nucleotide sequence reads as follows: TGTGCCAGCAGCACAAGCCCAGACAGGGGGCTTTCCTACGAGCAGTACTTC. This translates into CASSTSPDRGLSYEQYF. With the portions outside the CDR3 filled from the reference TRBV7-2 and TRBJ2-7 genes, the complete variable region becomes GAGVSQSPSNKVTEKGKDVELRCDPISGHTALYWYRQSLGQGLEFLIYFQGNSAPDKSGLPSDRFSAERTGGSVSTLTIQRTQQEDSAVYLCASSTSPDRGLSYEQYFGPGTRLTVT.